The 12 T cell receptor beta chains reported below all come from one sample, sequenced in a study of chemoradiotherapy in HPV16-positive cancers. Here immunoSEQ multiplex PCR was the method, and the copy in TCRdb shows in-frame clones only, minus some. The table includes fewer than 40,000 clones, approximately 88% detected once. Source: blood, taken from a patient who underwent chemoradiotherapy. The receptor set was obtained from a human donor with HPV-associated anogenital cancer.

The chain uses TRBV10-3 and TRBJ1-1; 7 bases fit TRBD1. The trim removed 9 bases at V and 4 bases at J, leaving 5 bases unmatched. CDR3 length: 12 residues. CDR1 and CDR2 (germline): ENHRY, SYGVKD. The CDR3 sequence: CAMRGDSTEAFF. CDR3 DNA sequence: TGTGCCATGCGGGGGGACAGCACTGAAGCTTTCTTT.

J is TRBJ1-5 and V is TRBV27; 10 bases match TRBD1. From germline, CDR1 is MNHEY and CDR2 SMNVEV (reference sequence). This CDR3 region has 15 residues. With V trimmed by 5 bases and J by 8 bases, 9 bases remained unmatched. The CDR3, as DNA: TGTGCCAGCAGTCAGACGACAGGGGGCAAAGAGCCCCAGCATTTT. Translating gives CASSQTTGGKEPQHF.

This clone was seen a handful of times. The chain carries TRBV5-1 and TRBJ2-1, with TRBD1 matching 8 bases. The CDR3 runs to 15 residues. The ends lost 1 base at V and 6 bases at J; junction bases unmatched: 6. The germline V gene has CDR1 SGHRS and CDR2 YFSETQ. The chain's CDR3 is CASSLKSTGANEQFF. The CDR3, as DNA: TGCGCCAGCAGCTTGAAGTCGACAGGGGCCAATGAGCAGTTCTTC.

In its sample, this clone was seen a few times. The chain carries TRBV5-6 and TRBJ2-2; either TRBD1 or TRBD2 may supply D (5 bases each). V lost 4 bases, J lost 6 bases, and 13 bases lay in between. Germline loops: CDR1 SGHDT, CDR2 YYEEEE. This CDR3 region has 14 residues. The CDR3 bases are TGTGCCAGCAGCACGGGGCTCAGGGCCGGGGAGCTGTTTTTT. Its translation is CASSTGLRAGELFF.

V gene TRBV5-8 combines with J gene TRBJ1-2; a weak D match, TRBD1 (5 bases). V lost 4 bases to trimming and J lost 2 bases, with 12 bases between them. The germline V gene encodes CDR1 SGHTS and CDR2 YDEGEE. The CDR3 sequence is 14 residues long. This CDR3 reads CASSLPRQNYGYTF. CDR3 DNA sequence: TGTGCCAGCAGCCTCCCTCGACAGAACTATGGCTACACCTTC.

The chain links TRBV6-5 to TRBJ2-1; D might be TRBD2 (6 bases). The CDR3 loop spans 13 amino acids. The germline CDR1 and CDR2 sequences are MNHEY and SVGAGI. V was pared by 7 bases and J by 5 bases, with 12 bases between. In DNA form, the CDR3 reads TGTGCCAGCAAAGGGGAGCGGGACAATGAGCAGTTCTTC. As protein: CASKGERDNEQFF.

In this sample, this clone turned up a few times. CDR3 residues: CATSSGLGSPLHF. The CDR3 region has the DNA TGTGCCACCAGCAGCGGGTTAGGGTCACCCCTCCACTTT. This chain links TRBV15 with TRBJ1-6; D gene unclear. CDR3 length equals 13 residues. V was trimmed by 3 bases and J by 10 bases, leaving 10 bases between them. The germline V gene has CDR1 LNHNV and CDR2 YYDKDF (reference sequence).

The chain recombines TRBV4-1 with TRBJ1-6; D gene uncertain. Germline V lookup: CDR1 MGHRA, CDR2 YSYEKL. V dropped 1 base and J dropped 5 bases, with 6 bases sitting between them. The CDR3 is 14 amino acids. The CDR3 coding sequence is TGCGCCAGCAGCCAAGTCGCGAATAATTCACCCCTCCACTTT. Protein product: CASSQVANNSPLHF.

The chain has TRBV6-5 and TRBJ2-7, with a tentative D call TRBD1 (5 bases). The CDR3 covers 14 residues. The germline V and J ends were trimmed by 3 bases and 3 bases, with 12 bases remaining between them. The germline gives CDR1 MNHEY, CDR2 SVGAGI. The CDR3 DNA follows: TGTGCCAGCAGTTATGAAAGGGGTAACTACGAGCAGTACTTC. It codes for CASSYERGNYEQYF.

V gene TRBV28 combines with J gene TRBJ2-5, with 12 bases that match TRBD1. V shed 10 bases and J 4 bases; nucleotides not matched to a gene: 7. The CDR3 is 14 amino acids. Germline V gene sequence: CDR1 MDHEN, CDR2 SYDVKM. CDR3 sequence: CAITGTGGLETQYF. Here the CDR3 DNA reads TGTGCCATTACCGGGACAGGGGGCTTAGAGACCCAGTACTTC. Filled out from reference TRBV28 and TRBJ2-5, the complete variable domain reads DVKVTQSSRYLVKRTGEKVFLECVQDMDHENMFWYRQDPGLGLRLIYFSYDVKMKEKGDIPEGYSVSREKKERFSLILESASTNQTSMYLCAITGTGGLETQYFGPGTRLLVL.

The chain combines TRBV11-2 with TRBJ2-1, with D unclear. V lost 5 bases, J lost 6 bases, and 17 bases lay in between. The CDR3 is 15 amino acids. Germline-derived CDR1 and CDR2 are SGHAT and FQNNGV. The DNA for the CDR3 is TGTGCCAGCAGCCCCGCTGACTTGGTAACCAATGAGCAGTTCTTC. This sequence encodes CASSPADLVTNEQFF. The full variable domain, its missing parts supplied by reference TRBV11-2 and TRBJ2-1, is EAGVAQSPRYKIIEKRQSVAFWCNPISGHATLYWYQQILGQGPKLLIQFQNNGVVDDSQLPKDRFSAERLKGVDSTLKIQPAKLEDSAVYLCASSPADLVTNEQFFGPGTRLTVL.

The chain carries TRBV5-1 and TRBJ1-4; D ambiguous. This CDR3 has 15 amino acids. V was clipped by 4 bases and J by 0 bases, with 10 bases between them. CDR1 and CDR2 from the germline V gene are SGHRS and YFSETQ. CDR3 amino acids: CASSPGNPTNEKLFF. The CDR3 DNA follows: TGCGCCAGCAGCCCTGGAAACCCAACTAATGAAAAACTGTTTTTT.